The 27 T cell receptor beta chains in this list originate from one sample, sequenced in a study of somatic mutations in cytotoxic T cells in rheumatoid arthritis. Clones were sequenced by immunoSEQ multiplex PCR, and TCRdb holds only the in-frame ones, with some missing. The sample consists of about 15,000 clones, around 80% of them appearing once. Sequenced: CD8+ T cells sorted from blood. The receptors stem from an adult with rheumatoid arthritis.

V usage is TRBV29-1 and J usage is TRBJ1-6; 7 nucleotides line up with TRBD1. Germline CDR1 and CDR2: SQVTM and ANQGSEA. Trimming took 7 bases from V and 7 from J; bases not matched to a gene: 10. This CDR3 spans 14 amino acids. The CDR3 nucleotides are TGCAGCGAGAGCGGACAGGTGGTCAATTCACCCCTCCACTTT. It codes for CSESGQVVNSPLHF. Combining the CDR3 with reference TRBV29-1 and TRBJ1-6 gives the whole variable domain SAVISQKPSRDICQRGTSLTIQCQVDSQVTMMFWYRQQPGQSLTLIATANQGSEATYESGFVIDKFPISRPNLTFSTLTVSNMSPEDSSIYLCSESGQVVNSPLHFGNGTRLTVT.

The genes are TRBV2 and TRBJ2-3; D remains ambiguous. CDR1 is SNHLY and CDR2 is FYNNEI in the germline V gene. V was trimmed by 6 bases and J by 4 bases, leaving 11 bases between them. The CDR3 has 13 amino acids. In nucleotides, the CDR3 is TGTGCCAGCAGCGAACTATCCCCAGATACGCAGTATTTT. Protein sequence: CASSELSPDTQYF.

The chain recombines TRBV5-8 with TRBJ2-5, with D perhaps matching TRBD1 (5 bases). Germline V gives CDR1 SGHTS, CDR2 YDEGEE. The CDR3 runs 14 residues. V was trimmed by 0 bases and J by 7 bases, leaving 13 bases between them. The CDR3 DNA is TGTGCCAGCAGCTTGGCCCAGGGCCCCGGGACCCAGTACTTC. Translation: CASSLAQGPGTQYF.

This clone has just one count. The rearrangement links TRBV7-8 to TRBJ2-3; D is unclear. Trimming shortened V by 2 bases and J by 0 bases, and 9 bases separated the two germline ends. In germline, CDR1 is SGHVS, CDR2 FQNEAQ. The CDR3 has 15 residues. The CDR3 spells CASSLFQPSTDTQYF. DNA of the CDR3: TGTGCCAGCAGCTTATTCCAACCCAGCACAGATACGCAGTATTTT.

V usage is TRBV5-8 and J usage is TRBJ1-1; D may be TRBD1 (6 bases). Germline assignment: CDR1 SGHTS and CDR2 YDEGEE. The CDR3 runs 13 residues. The V gene lost 2 bases and the J gene lost 4 bases, with 9 bases spanning the gap. The DNA for the CDR3 is TGTGCCAGCAGCTTCGGAGGGGGCACTGAAGCTTTCTTT. Protein product: CASSFGGGTEAFF.

The chain carries TRBV2 and TRBJ2-1; 10 bases fit TRBD2. The CDR3 runs to 15 residues. Germline CDR1 reads SNHLY; CDR2 reads FYNNEI. Trimming took 7 bases from V and 8 from J; bases not matched to a gene: 11. As DNA, the CDR3 is TGTGCCAGCACCGGACCTAGCGGGGGTTGGGATGAGCAGTTCTTC. Translating gives CASTGPSGGWDEQFF.

The V gene is TRBV2, the J gene TRBJ2-7; D is undetermined. Germline CDR1 is SNHLY and CDR2 is FYNNEI. The CDR3 consists of 13 residues. Trimming cost V 6 bases and J 4 bases, with 13 bases left between them. CDR3 in amino acids: CASSTLTHYEQYF. The CDR3 DNA follows: TGTGCCAGCAGCACCCTGACACATTACGAGCAGTACTTC.

V and J are TRBV13 and TRBJ2-5; D is possibly TRBD1 (6 bases). Per the germline V gene, CDR1 is PRHDT and CDR2 is FYEKMQ (reference sequence). With 4 bases removed from V and 1 base from J, the gap between germline ends came to 16 bases. The CDR3 is 16 amino acids. CDR3: CASSWRQDGVQETQYF. CDR3 sequence (DNA): TGTGCCAGCAGCTGGAGACAGGATGGGGTCCAAGAGACCCAGTACTTC. The complete variable domain, with remaining parts taken from reference TRBV13 and TRBJ2-5, reads AAGVIQSPRHLIKEKRETATLKCYPIPRHDTVYWYQQGPGQDPQFLISFYEKMQSDKGSIPDRFSAQQFSDYHSELNMSSLELGDSALYFCASSWRQDGVQETQYFGPGTRLLVL.

The chain joins TRBV20-1 to TRBJ2-1, with D hard to call. Germline lookup yields CDR1 DFQATT and CDR2 SNEGSKA (reference sequence). CDR3 length equals 10 residues. V lost 5 bases, J lost 5 bases, and 4 bases lay in between. The CDR3 region has the DNA TGCAGTGCTGGAAACAATGAGCAGTTCTTC. Protein: CSAGNNEQFF.

The chain links TRBV11-2 to TRBJ1-4, with a weak D call TRBD1 (5 bases). CDR1 and CDR2 (germline): SGHAT, FQNNGV. V dropped 2 bases and J dropped 2 bases, with 9 bases sitting between them. The CDR3 is made up of 15 amino acids. CDR3 in DNA: TGTGCCAGCAGCTTACAGGGATCGACTAATGAAAAACTGTTTTTT. This translates into CASSLQGSTNEKLFF.

The genes are TRBV29-1 and TRBJ2-7, with 8 bases fitting TRBD2. V was clipped by 6 bases and J by 0 bases; unmatched bases: 7. CDR1 is SQVTM, CDR2 ANQGSEA, per germline. The length of the CDR3 is 14 residues. CDR3 region: CSVDRGGTSYEQYF. CDR3 DNA sequence: TGCAGCGTGGATCGGGGGGGGACCTCCTACGAGCAGTACTTC.

This CDR3 reads CASSLGDNSNQPQHF. The CDR3 coding sequence is TGTGCCAGCAGCTTGGGGGACAATAGCAATCAGCCCCAGCATTTT. J is TRBJ1-5 and V is TRBV5-5, with D tentatively TRBD1 (6 bases). The CDR3 runs 15 residues. Germline V lookup: CDR1 SGHKS, CDR2 YYEKEE (reference sequence). V shed 0 bases and J shed 0 bases, with 7 bases lying between them. The whole variable domain, remainder taken from reference TRBV5-5 and TRBJ1-5, is DAGVTQSPTHLIKTRGQQVTLRCSPISGHKSVSWYQQVLGQGPQFIFQYYEKEERGRGNFPDRFSARQFPNYSSELNVNALLLGDSALYLCASSLGDNSNQPQHFGDGTRLSIL.

The gene calls are TRBV11-2 and TRBJ2-3, with a possible D match to TRBD2 (5 bases). Germline V CDR1 and CDR2: SGHAT, FQNNGV. The V and J ends lost 5 bases and 1 base respectively, with 13 bases between them. The CDR3 is made up of 15 amino acids. The CDR3 loop is CASSPPGSGTDTQYF. CDR3 nucleotides: TGTGCCAGCAGCCCCCCGGGTAGCGGCACAGATACGCAGTATTTT.

V gene TRBV27 combines with J gene TRBJ2-7; D is unresolved. V lost 10 bases and J lost 4, with 11 bases in between. This CDR3 is built from 11 residues. CDR1 MNHEY and CDR2 SMNVEV come from the germline V gene (reference sequence). CDR3 sequence: CATSNGYEQYF. Written as DNA, the CDR3 is TGTGCCACCAGCAATGGATACGAGCAGTACTTC.

V and J are TRBV6-5 and TRBJ2-1; D ambiguous. The CDR3 consists of 15 residues. Trimming took 2 bases from V and 0 from J, leaving 8 bases between them. Germline lookup yields CDR1 MNHEY and CDR2 SVGAGI. The DNA for the CDR3 is TGTGCCAGCAGTTACACATGGAGCTCCTACAATGAGCAGTTCTTC. Translated: CASSYTWSSYNEQFF.

This clone was seen more than once but under ten times. The V call is TRBV10-3, the J call TRBJ2-1; D is ambiguous. The CDR3 consists of 13 residues. Germline CDR1 is ENHRY and CDR2 is SYGVKD. The V and J ends lost 6 bases and 2 bases respectively, with 8 bases between them. The CDR3 DNA reads as TGTGCCATCAGCCTTGACACCTACAATGAGCAGTTCTTC. It translates to CAISLDTYNEQFF.

This chain connects TRBV19 to TRBJ1-2, with TRBD1 identical over 7 bases. The CDR3 sequence is 18 residues long. Germline V gene data show CDR1 as LNHDA and CDR2 as SQIVND (reference sequence). Unmatched junction bases numbered 13, after V lost 0 bases and J lost 3 bases. The CDR3 DNA is TGTGCCAGTAGTATAGAATTATTCGGTGGGACAGCCTACTATGGCTACACCTTC. Its translation is CASSIELFGGTAYYGYTF.

The rearrangement uses TRBV19 and TRBJ2-6, with no clear D. The germline gives CDR1 LNHDA, CDR2 SQIVND (reference sequence). V lost 7 bases, J lost 0 bases, and 10 bases lay in between. The CDR3 contains 15 residues. The CDR3 DNA is TGTGCCAGTATGGGCCCCTACTCTGGGGCCAACGTCCTGACTTTC. Amino acids: CASMGPYSGANVLTF.

This sequence joins TRBV19 and TRBJ1-2; no reliable D call. V lost 0 bases, J lost 1 base, and 9 bases lay in between. The CDR3 contains 15 residues. Germline CDR1 LNHDA, CDR2 SQIVND (reference sequence). CDR3 residues: CASSIEPGFNYGYTF. CDR3 nucleotides: TGTGCCAGTAGTATAGAGCCCGGGTTTAACTATGGCTACACCTTC.

The rearrangement joins TRBV19 to TRBJ1-2; the match to TRBD1 covers 8 bases. Germline V gives CDR1 LNHDA, CDR2 SQIVND (reference sequence). The J segment lost 3 bases and the V segment lost 5 bases, leaving 11 bases of the junction unmatched. CDR3 length: 16 amino acids. Here the CDR3 DNA reads TGTGCCAGTAGTGTACAGGGGGAGGAAGTGTACTATGGCTACACCTTC. Amino acids: CASSVQGEEVYYGYTF.

The chain recombines TRBV7-9 with TRBJ1-2; 7 bases fit TRBD1. The CDR3 is made up of 13 amino acids. Germline V lookup: CDR1 SEHNR, CDR2 FQNEAQ (reference sequence). With 4 bases clipped from V and 3 bases from J, the junction kept 2 bases outside the gene matches. CDR3 coding DNA: TGTGCCAGCAGCTCTACAGGGGACTATGGCTACACCTTC. Translated: CASSSTGDYGYTF.

The V and J genes are TRBV30 and TRBJ2-7; tentatively, D is TRBD1 (5 bases). Germline CDR1 GTSNPN, CDR2 SVGIG (reference sequence). CDR3 size: 13 residues. The ends were cut back, 6 bases at V and 0 bases at J, with 12 bases in the middle. As DNA, the CDR3 is TGTGCCTGCAATTTACAGGACTCCTACGAGCAGTACTTC. Its protein is CACNLQDSYEQYF.

The chain links TRBV19 to TRBJ1-5; TRBD1 is a possible D gene (6 bases). Germline V gene sequence: CDR1 LNHDA, CDR2 SQIVND (reference sequence). V lost 7 bases and J lost 3, with 13 bases in between. The CDR3 length is 14 residues. For the CDR3, the DNA is TGTGCCAGTACCGGACAGAACCCCAATCAGCCCCAGCATTTT. Translated: CASTGQNPNQPQHF.

The chain recombines TRBV7-6 with TRBJ1-1; 10 nucleotides agree with TRBD1. V was pared by 3 bases and J by 1 base, with 17 bases of the junction left unmatched. The V gene's germline CDR1 is SGHVS and CDR2 FNYEAQ. The length of the CDR3 is 20 residues. The CDR3 DNA reads TGTGCCAGCAGCTTCTTCGTGCGGACAGGGGGTAAAGCTGGGAACACTGAAGCTTTCTTT. Amino acid sequence: CASSFFVRTGGKAGNTEAFF. The full variable domain, with the rest looked up from reference TRBV7-6 and TRBJ1-1, is GAGVSQSPRYKVTKRGQDVALRCDPISGHVSLYWYRQALGQGPEFLTYFNYEAQQDKSGLPNDRFSAERPEGSISTLTIQRTEQRDSAMYRCASSFFVRTGGKAGNTEAFFGQGTRLTVV.

V and J are TRBV7-6 and TRBJ2-2, with D tentatively TRBD1 (6 bases). This CDR3 has 16 amino acids. Trimming removed 5 bases from V and 1 base from J, with 14 bases in between. Germline V CDR1 and CDR2: SGHVS, FNYEAQ. In nucleotides, the CDR3 is TGTGCCAGCAGCCTACCACGGGGACAGAACACCGGGGAGCTGTTTTTT. Residues: CASSLPRGQNTGELFF.

This chain connects TRBV10-1 to TRBJ2-1; D call uncertain. This CDR3 is built from 14 residues. Trimming shortened V by 3 bases and J by 2 bases, and 8 bases separated the two germline ends. Germline V gene lookup returns CDR1 WNHNN and CDR2 SYGVQD (reference sequence). The chain's CDR3 is CASSDPDAYNEQFF. CDR3 DNA sequence: TGCGCCAGCAGTGACCCGGACGCCTACAATGAGCAGTTCTTC.

The gene calls are TRBV27 and TRBJ2-1, with a tentative D call TRBD1 (8 bases). V was pared by 0 bases and J by 9 bases, with 27 bases between. Germline V gives CDR1 MNHEY, CDR2 SMNVEV (reference sequence). There are 19 residues in the CDR3. DNA for the CDR3: TGTGCCAGCAGTTTATCGTATCATTATCAGGGGGCGGGGAGGGCTGAGCAGTTCTTC. Translated, it gives CASSLSYHYQGAGRAEQFF.